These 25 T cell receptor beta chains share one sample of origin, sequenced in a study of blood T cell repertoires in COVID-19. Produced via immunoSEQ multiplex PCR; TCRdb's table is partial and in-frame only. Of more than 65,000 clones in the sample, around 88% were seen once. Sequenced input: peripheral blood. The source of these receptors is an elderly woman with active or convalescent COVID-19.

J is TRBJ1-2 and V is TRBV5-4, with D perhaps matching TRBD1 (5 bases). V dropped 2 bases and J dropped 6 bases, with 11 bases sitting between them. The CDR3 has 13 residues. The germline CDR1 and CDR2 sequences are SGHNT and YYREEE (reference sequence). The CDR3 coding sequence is TGTGCCAGCAGCTTAGTTCAGGGCAATGGCTACACCTTC. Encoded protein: CASSLVQGNGYTF.

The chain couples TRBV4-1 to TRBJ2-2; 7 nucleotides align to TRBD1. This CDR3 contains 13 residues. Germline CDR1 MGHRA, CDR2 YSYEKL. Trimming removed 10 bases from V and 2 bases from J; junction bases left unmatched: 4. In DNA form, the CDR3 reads TGCGCCACCAGGGACAGTAACACCGGGGAGCTGTTTTTT. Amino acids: CATRDSNTGELFF.

In DNA form, the CDR3 reads TGTGCCAGTAGCTCCGGGACAGGGGGCTGGGTCGGGGAGAACACTGAAGCTTTCTTT. Protein sequence: CASSSGTGGWVGENTEAFF. V gene TRBV19 combines with J gene TRBJ1-1; 12 bases line up with TRBD1. This CDR3 has 19 residues. The V segment lost 6 bases and the J segment 1 base; nucleotides outside the gene matches: 15. CDR1 is LNHDA, CDR2 SQIVND, per germline (reference sequence).

The chain's CDR3 is CASSPGQGKSKNTEAFF. The CDR3 nucleotides are TGTGCCAGCTCACCAGGACAGGGAAAATCCAAGAACACTGAAGCTTTCTTT. V usage is TRBV18 and J usage is TRBJ1-1, with TRBD1 matching 8 bases. The trim removed 2 bases at V and 1 base at J, leaving 9 bases unmatched. Germline V gene data show CDR1 as KGHSH and CDR2 as LQKENI. This CDR3 has 17 amino acids.

CDR3 nucleotide sequence: TGTGCCAGCAGTCCATCGACAGGGCTTCAGCCCCAGCATTTT. It yields the protein CASSPSTGLQPQHF. The J gene is TRBJ1-5, the V gene TRBV6-6; TRBD1 aligns across 7 bases. V lost 5 bases and J lost 6; bases outside the gene matches: 7. The length of the CDR3 is 14 residues. Per the germline V gene, CDR1 is MNHNY and CDR2 is SVGAGI (reference sequence).

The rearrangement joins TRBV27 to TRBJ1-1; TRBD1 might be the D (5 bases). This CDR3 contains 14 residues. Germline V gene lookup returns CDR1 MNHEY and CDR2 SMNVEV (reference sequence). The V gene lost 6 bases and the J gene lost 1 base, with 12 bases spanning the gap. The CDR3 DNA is TGTGCCAGCAGGATAGGACACGAGAACACTGAAGCTTTCTTT. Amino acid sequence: CASRIGHENTEAFF.

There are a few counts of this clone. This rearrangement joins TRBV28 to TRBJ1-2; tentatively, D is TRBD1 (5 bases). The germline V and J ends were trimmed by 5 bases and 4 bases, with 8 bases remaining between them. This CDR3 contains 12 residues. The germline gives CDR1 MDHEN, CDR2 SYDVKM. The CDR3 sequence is CASSRGGYGYTF. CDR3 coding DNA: TGTGCCAGCAGTAGGGGTGGCTATGGCTACACCTTC.

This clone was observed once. In nucleotides, the CDR3 is TGTGCCACCGCATTACCCCCCCCAGGGCGCACTGAAGCTTTCTTT. The encoded protein is CATALPPPGRTEAFF. V and J are TRBV6-4 and TRBJ1-1; maybe TRBD1 (5 bases). The CDR3 runs to 15 residues. Trimming pared 10 bases from V and 4 bases from J, leaving 22 bases between. Germline V gene lookup returns CDR1 MRHNA and CDR2 SNTAGT.

CDR3 sequence: CASIQDNLRNEQFF. DNA for the CDR3: TGTGCCAGCATCCAGGACAACCTCAGGAATGAGCAGTTCTTC. The chain combines TRBV2 with TRBJ2-1; D is perhaps TRBD1 (5 bases). Between the trimmed V and J ends, which lost 7 bases and 7 bases, there was a span of 17 bases. Germline-derived CDR1 and CDR2 are SNHLY and FYNNEI. CDR3 length equals 14 residues.

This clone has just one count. The CDR3 DNA follows: TGTGCCAGCAGTTCCGTACTCGGAGCGCTCTACGAGCAGTACTTC. This translates into CASSSVLGALYEQYF. J is TRBJ2-7 and V is TRBV6-6; D is undetermined. This CDR3 is built from 15 residues. Germline CDR1 and CDR2: MNHNY and SVGAGI (reference sequence). Trimming took 4 bases from V and 3 from J, leaving 16 bases between them.

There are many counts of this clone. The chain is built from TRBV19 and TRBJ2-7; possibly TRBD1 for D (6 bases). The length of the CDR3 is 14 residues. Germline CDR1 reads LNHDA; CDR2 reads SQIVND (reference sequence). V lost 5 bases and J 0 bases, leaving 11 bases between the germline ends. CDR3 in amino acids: CASSPGQSSYEQYF. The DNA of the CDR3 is TGTGCCAGTAGTCCCGGACAGAGCTCCTACGAGCAGTACTTC. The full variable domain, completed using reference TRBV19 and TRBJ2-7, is DGGITQSPKYLFRKEGQNVTLSCEQNLNHDAMYWYRQDPGQGLRLIYYSQIVNDFQKGDIAEGYSVSREKKESFPLTVTSAQKNPTAFYLCASSPGQSSYEQYFGPGTRLTVT.

The DNA of the CDR3 is TGTGCCACCCAACGGTCCCCGGGGTGGACCGGGGAGCTGTTTTTT. Its translation: CATQRSPGWTGELFF. The chain combines TRBV19 with TRBJ2-2; D might be TRBD2 (5 bases). CDR3 length: 15 residues. The V end was cut by 10 bases, the J end by 5 bases, with 20 bases between. Germline lookup yields CDR1 LNHDA and CDR2 SQIVND (reference sequence).

The CDR3 coding sequence is TGTGCCAGCAGGCCCGACAGTTACAATGAGCAGTTCTTC. Protein product: CASRPDSYNEQFF. The chain has TRBV5-4 and TRBJ2-1; weak D call: TRBD1 (5 bases). The CDR3 has 13 amino acids. Germline CDR1 is SGHNT and CDR2 is YYREEE (reference sequence). Trimming removed 5 bases from V and 4 bases from J, with 10 bases in between.

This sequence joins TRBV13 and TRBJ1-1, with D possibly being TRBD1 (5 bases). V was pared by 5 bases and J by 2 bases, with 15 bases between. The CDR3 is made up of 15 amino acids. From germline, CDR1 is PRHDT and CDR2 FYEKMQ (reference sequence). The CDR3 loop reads CASSPKTVANTEAFF. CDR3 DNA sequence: TGTGCCAGCAGCCCCAAGACAGTTGCCAACACTGAAGCTTTCTTT.

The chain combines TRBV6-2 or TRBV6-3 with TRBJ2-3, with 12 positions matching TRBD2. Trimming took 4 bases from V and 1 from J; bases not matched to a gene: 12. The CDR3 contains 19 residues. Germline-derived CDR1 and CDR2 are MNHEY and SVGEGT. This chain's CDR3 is CASSWAGLAGGDRTDTQYF. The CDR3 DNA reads TGTGCCAGCAGTTGGGCAGGGCTAGCGGGGGGGGATCGCACAGATACGCAGTATTTT.

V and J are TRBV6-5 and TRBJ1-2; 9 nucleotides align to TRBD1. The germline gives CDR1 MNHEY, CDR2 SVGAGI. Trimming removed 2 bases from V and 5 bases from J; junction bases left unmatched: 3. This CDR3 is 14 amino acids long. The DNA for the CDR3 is TGTGCCAGCAGTTACGACGGACAGGGGTATGGCTACACCTTC. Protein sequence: CASSYDGQGYGYTF.

In DNA, the CDR3 is TGTGCCAGCAGCGGCGAGCGGGGGGTTCTACACACAGATACGCAGTATTTT. This gives the protein CASSGERGVLHTDTQYF. The rearrangement links TRBV21-1 to TRBJ2-3; the table's D gene call, TRBD2, was not cross checked with the DNA. TRBV21-1 corresponds to a pseudogene. The CDR3 spans 17 residues.

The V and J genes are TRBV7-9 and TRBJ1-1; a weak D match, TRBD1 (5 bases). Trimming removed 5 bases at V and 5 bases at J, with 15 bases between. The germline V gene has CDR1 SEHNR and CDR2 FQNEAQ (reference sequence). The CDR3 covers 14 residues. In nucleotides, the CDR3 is TGTGCCAGCAGCGCCTACAGGAGAGGAACTGAAGCTTTCTTT. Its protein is CASSAYRRGTEAFF. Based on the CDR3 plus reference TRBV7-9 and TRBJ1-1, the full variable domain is DTGVSQNPRHKITKRGQNVTFRCDPISEHNRLYWYRQTLGQGPEFLTYFQNEAQLEKSRLLSDRFSAERPKGSFSTLEIQRTEQGDSAMYLCASSAYRRGTEAFFGQGTRLTVV.

In DNA, the CDR3 is TGTGCCAGCAGCGGTCTCACTAACAATGAGCAGTTCTTC. This codes for CASSGLTNNEQFF. The rearrangement joins TRBV5-5 to TRBJ2-1, with D unclear. Trimming cost V 4 bases and J 5 bases, with 10 bases left between them. Germline CDR1 is SGHKS and CDR2 is YYEKEE (reference sequence). This CDR3 spans 13 amino acids.

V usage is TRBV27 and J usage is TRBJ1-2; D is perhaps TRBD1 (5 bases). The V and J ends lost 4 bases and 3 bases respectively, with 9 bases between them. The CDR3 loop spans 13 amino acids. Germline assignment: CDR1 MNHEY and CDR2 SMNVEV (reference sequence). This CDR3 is CASSSTEHYGYTF. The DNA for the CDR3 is TGTGCCAGCAGTTCGACAGAGCACTATGGCTACACCTTC.

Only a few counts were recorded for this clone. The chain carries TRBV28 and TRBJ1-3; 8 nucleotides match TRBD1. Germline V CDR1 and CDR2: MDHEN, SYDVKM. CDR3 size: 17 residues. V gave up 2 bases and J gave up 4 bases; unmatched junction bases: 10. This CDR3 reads CASSLSQGARTGNTIYF. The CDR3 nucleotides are TGTGCCAGCAGTTTAAGCCAGGGGGCGCGGACGGGAAACACCATATATTTT.

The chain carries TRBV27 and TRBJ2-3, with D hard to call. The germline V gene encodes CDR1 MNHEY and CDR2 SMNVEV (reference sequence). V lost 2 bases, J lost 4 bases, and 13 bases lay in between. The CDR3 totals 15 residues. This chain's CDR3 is CASSLNYRMPDTQYF. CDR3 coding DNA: TGTGCCAGCAGTTTAAACTACCGCATGCCAGATACGCAGTATTTT.

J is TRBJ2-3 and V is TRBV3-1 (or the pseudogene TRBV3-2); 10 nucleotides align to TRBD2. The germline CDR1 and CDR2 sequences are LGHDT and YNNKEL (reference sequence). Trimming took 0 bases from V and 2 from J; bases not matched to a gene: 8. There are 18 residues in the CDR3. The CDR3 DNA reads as TGTGCCAGCAGCCAAGAATCCACTAGCGGGGCCCACACAGATACGCAGTATTTT. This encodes CASSQESTSGAHTDTQYF.

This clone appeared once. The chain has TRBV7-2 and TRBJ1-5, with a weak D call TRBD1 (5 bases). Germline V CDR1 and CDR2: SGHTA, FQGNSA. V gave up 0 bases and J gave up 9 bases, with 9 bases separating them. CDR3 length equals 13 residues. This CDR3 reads CASSLAPGGPQHF. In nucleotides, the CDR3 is TGTGCCAGCAGCTTAGCGCCGGGGGGGCCCCAGCATTTT.

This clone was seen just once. This CDR3 reads CATSRSAGTGVNEQFF. For the CDR3, the DNA is TGTGCCACCAGCAGATCTGCCGGGACAGGGGTGAATGAGCAGTTCTTC. This chain links TRBV15 with TRBJ2-1; TRBD1 matches at 10 bases. Trimming cost V 2 bases and J 7 bases; bases outside gene matches: 8. Per germline, CDR1 LNHNV and CDR2 YYDKDF (reference sequence). The CDR3 length is 16 residues.